This T cell receptor (beta chain) was retrieved from a study of OX40 agonist ivuxolimab in advanced cancers. A note on the overall study: Ivuxolimab, which targeted the costimulatory receptor OX40 (CD134), was an agonistic, fully human IgG2 monoclonal antibody. The purpose of peripheral TCRbeta sequencing was to test whether ivuxolimab changed TCR sequence diversity and led to clonal T-cell expansion. Intravenous ivuxolimab was administered to patients every 2 weeks at six dose levels: 0.01, 0.1, 0.3, 1.5, 3 and 10 mg/kg. Partial responses occurred in three dose-escalation patients: two with cutaneous melanoma and one with hepatocellular carcinoma. Among the approximately 54 dose-escalation patients, about 20 had hepatocellular carcinoma, about 15 melanoma, 9 renal cell carcinoma and 9 head and neck cancer. Patients were allowed to have had prior anti-PD-1, anti-PD-L1 or anti-CTLA-4 therapy, and about 40% of the dose-escalation patients had been treated with checkpoint inhibitors. The paper reports the monotherapy dose-escalation portion (N ≈ 52 patients) of the phase I ivuxolimab trial. In the dose-escalation cohort, approximately 83% of patients were male, and the mean age was approximately 60 years with a range of about 20 to 79. The investigation overall reported the following: In the 0.1-3.0 mg/kg groups, partial responders had among the lowest normalized peripheral clonal expansion, particularly in CD8+ T cells. Low levels of normalized T-cell clonal expansion were also shown by some nonresponding patients. At doses from 0.1 to 3.0 mg/kg, clonal expansion was seen in both CD4+ and CD8+ blood T cells between baseline and week 6. Antigen specificity was not determined for the clonally expanded peripheral T cells. After ivuxolimab, more expanded clones were found on average in CD8+ T cells than in CD4+ T cells.

The trial excluded patients who had a history of autoimmune disease or were on systemic immunosuppression. Peripheral blood for TCR sequencing was collected from all dose cohorts at baseline, on cycle 4 day 1, and on cycle 7 day 1. The samples were drawn from a first-in-human, open-label, multicenter phase I dose-escalation trial of ivuxolimab. Adults with locally advanced or metastatic melanoma, renal cell, hepatocellular, or head and neck squamous cell carcinoma were enrolled in the trial. CD4+ and CD8+ T cells were sorted separately from peripheral blood before TCR sequencing. Details on this clone: Its antigen is unknown. No clone much larger than this one lies a single base away; base qualities are absent.

Genomic DNA was extracted from sorted cells for sequencing of the TCRbeta CDR3 region. The immunoSEQ Assay was used to sequence the TCRbeta CDR3 regions. This is the immuneACCESS table as TCRdb keeps it, with only in-frame sequences that have V and J called. A part of the clones is gone; compared with another copy, unresolved V genes explain less than half, and the rest is unexplained. Within this sample are 75,000 to 100,000 clones, with about 86% of them counted one time only. The ten largest clones capture around 1.8% of the sample. Trimming removed 9 bases from V and 4 bases from J; the gene matches leave 10 bases unexplained. The CDR3, from cysteine to phenylalanine, totals 15 residues. Left in the record is the CDR3 DNA by itself, 45 bases read in frame from the first base. Sequences SGHVT (CDR1) and SQSDAQ (CDR2) are obtained from the germline V gene.

The sequencing used CD4+ or CD8+ T cells sorted from blood, collected in a trial of the OX40 agonist ivuxolimab. The clonotype was recovered from an adult with an advanced solid tumor such as melanoma, head and neck, liver or kidney cancer. The sequence is built from TRBV7-4 and TRBJ1-2; 11 bases in the middle match TRBD1. The CDR3 has the sequence CARSHGQGAAYGYTF. The nucleotide sequence is given as TGTGCCAGAAGCCACGGACAGGGGGCGGCCTATGGCTACACCTTC.